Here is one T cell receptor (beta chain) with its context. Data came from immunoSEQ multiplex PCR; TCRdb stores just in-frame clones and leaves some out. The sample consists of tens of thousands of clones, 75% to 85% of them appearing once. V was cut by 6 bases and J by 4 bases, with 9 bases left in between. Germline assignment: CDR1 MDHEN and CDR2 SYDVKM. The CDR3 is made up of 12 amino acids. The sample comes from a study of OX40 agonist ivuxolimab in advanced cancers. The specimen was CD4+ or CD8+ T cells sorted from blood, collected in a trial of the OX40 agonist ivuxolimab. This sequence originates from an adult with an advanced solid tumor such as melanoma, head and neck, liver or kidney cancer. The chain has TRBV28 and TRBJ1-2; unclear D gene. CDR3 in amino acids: CASRVPRYGYTF. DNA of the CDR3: TGTGCCAGCAGGGTCCCACGCTATGGCTACACCTTC.